The 18 T cell receptor beta chains presented below share a single source sample, sequenced in a study. Tregs were sorted as CD4+CD25+CD127-/low cells. TCRdb processed the 5' RACE reads anew with MiXCR; each CDR3 protein has one entry. Among about 42,000 distinct CDR3 sequences listed, less than 25% were seen once. The sequenced sample consisted of Tregs sorted from blood. The origin of the receptors is a female donor with breast cancer.

This clonotype was found many times. The chain links TRBV12-3 or TRBV12-4 to TRBJ2-3; 8 bases are a match to TRBD1. Trimming at V came to 3 bases and at J to 4 bases, leaving 9 bases not matched to a gene. The CDR3 sequence is 16 residues long. The CDR3 loop reads CASSFWPGGTPDTQYF. The CDR3 nucleotides read TGTGCCAGCAGTTTTTGGCCAGGGGGCACCCCAGATACGCAGTATTTT.

This chain connects TRBV5-1 to TRBJ2-1, with 14 bases that match TRBD2. V lost 7 bases and J lost 3; bases outside the gene matches: 9. The CDR3 spans 17 residues. Germline V lookup: CDR1 SGHRS, CDR2 YFSETQ. CDR3 coding DNA: TGCGCCAGCGGCACAGGGACTAGCGGGAGTTTCTACAATGAGCAGTTCTTC. Protein sequence: CASGTGTSGSFYNEQFF.

This chain links TRBV7-9 with TRBJ2-1, with TRBD2 matching over 15 bases. The trim removed 6 bases at V and 8 bases at J, leaving 8 bases unmatched. The CDR3 consists of 16 residues. In germline, CDR1 is SEHNR, CDR2 FQNEAQ (reference sequence). The CDR3 DNA sequence: TGTGCCAGCAGATACGGACTAGCGGGAGGGCCCCATGAGCAGTTCTTC. Protein: CASRYGLAGGPHEQFF.

This clonotype was recorded many times. CDR3 protein: CASSALIHSNQPQHF. The CDR3 bases are TGTGCCAGCAGTGCTTTAATCCATAGCAATCAGCCCCAGCATTTT. The chain carries TRBV2 and TRBJ1-5, with no clear D. Germline CDR1 reads SNHLY; CDR2 reads FYNNEI. V was shortened by 4 bases and J by 0 bases, with 10 bases between the two germline ends. This CDR3 has 15 residues.

This clonotype was observed a handful of times. The chain joins TRBV27 to TRBJ2-7, with D tentatively TRBD1 or TRBD2 (5 bases each). CDR3 length: 13 residues. V was trimmed by 10 bases and J by 5 bases, leaving 18 bases between them. Germline values: CDR1 MNHEY, CDR2 SMNVEV (reference sequence). This CDR3 reads CAIWDGVGHEQYF. The CDR3 DNA is TGTGCCATCTGGGACGGTGTTGGCCACGAGCAGTACTTC.

Details on this clonotype: This may be a read error, as it is one base from a much larger clone. CDR3 sequence: CSVVIGGGNTIYF. CDR3 nucleotide sequence: TGCAGCGTCGTGATAGGAGGGGGAAACACCATATATTTT. V usage is TRBV29-1 and J usage is TRBJ1-3; the D is unclear. The CDR3 contains 13 residues. Germline loops: CDR1 SQVTM, CDR2 ANQGSEA. V shed 6 bases and J shed 4 bases, with 13 bases lying between them. Complete variable domain (other parts from reference TRBV29-1 and TRBJ1-3): SAVISQKPSRDICQRGTSLTIQCQVDSQVTMMFWYRQQPGQSLTLIATANQGSEATYESGFVIDKFPISRPNLTFSTLTVSNMSPEDSSIYLCSVVIGGGNTIYFGEGSWLTVV.

In this sample, this clonotype turned up many times. The chain employs TRBV7-6 and TRBJ1-1, with D maybe TRBD1 (5 bases). Germline CDR1 reads SGHVS; CDR2 reads FNYEAQ. The CDR3 is 13 amino acids. Trimming took off 5 bases at V and 1 base at J, with 8 bases between the two ends. CDR3 region: CASSPQGNTEAFF. For the CDR3, the DNA is TGTGCCAGCAGCCCTCAGGGGAACACTGAAGCTTTCTTT. The full variable domain, completed using reference TRBV7-6 and TRBJ1-1, is GAGVSQSPRYKVTKRGQDVALRCDPISGHVSLYWYRQALGQGPEFLTYFNYEAQQDKSGLPNDRFSAERPEGSISTLTIQRTEQRDSAMYRCASSPQGNTEAFFGQGTRLTVV.

This clonotype has more than one count but fewer than ten. The chain joins TRBV5-6 to TRBJ2-7; TRBD2 matches at 9 bases. V lost 0 bases, J lost 3 bases, and 4 bases stayed unmatched. CDR3 size: 15 residues. CDR1 and CDR2 from the germline V gene are SGHDT and YYEEEE. CDR3 nucleotide sequence: TGTGCCAGCAGCTTGGCTAGCGGGATTATCTACGAGCAGTACTTC. Its protein product is CASSLASGIIYEQYF.

Notes on this clonotype: With a much larger clone just one base away, this may be a read error. The chain couples TRBV7-9 to TRBJ1-1; the D gene is possibly TRBD1 (5 bases). This CDR3 is 11 amino acids long. The germline gives CDR1 SEHNR, CDR2 FQNEAQ (reference sequence). CDR3 nucleotide sequence: TGTACCAGCACCGGGGGCACTGAAGCTTTCTTT. This encodes CTSTGGTEAFF.

The J gene is TRBJ2-5, the V gene TRBV5-1; D possibly corresponds to TRBD2 (6 bases). V lost 4 bases and J lost 5, with 15 bases in between. This CDR3 region has 14 residues. Germline CDR1 reads SGHRS; CDR2 reads YFSETQ. The CDR3 loop reads CASSLRGEGETQYF. The DNA for the CDR3 is TGCGCCAGCAGCCTGCGGGGTGAGGGGGAGACCCAGTACTTC. Using reference TRBV5-1 and TRBJ2-5 for the parts outside the CDR3, the full variable domain is KAGVTQTPRYLIKTRGQQVTLSCSPISGHRSVSWYQQTPGQGLQFLFEYFSETQRNKGNFPGRFSGRQFSNSRSEMNVSTLELGDSALYLCASSLRGEGETQYFGPGTRLLVL.

In its sample, this clonotype was seen many times. The chain is built from TRBV6-5 and TRBJ1-5, with D unresolved. There are 14 residues in the CDR3. Germline CDR1 and CDR2: MNHEY and SVGAGI. The V end was cut by 6 bases, the J end by 5 bases, with 14 bases between. CDR3 nucleotide sequence: TGTGCCAGCAGCGATCTGGTTGGAGATCAGCCCCAGCATTTT. Translated: CASSDLVGDQPQHF.

This clonotype was counted a few times. The rearrangement uses TRBV27 and TRBJ2-2; 8 nucleotides align to TRBD2. V lost 9 bases to trimming and J lost 6 bases; unmatched junction nucleotides: 9. The germline gives CDR1 MNHEY, CDR2 SMNVEV (reference sequence). The CDR3 covers 14 residues. In DNA, the CDR3 is TGTGCCAGTGCGGGGGGTGTGGTTCCCGGGGAGCTGTTTTTT. Translation: CASAGGVVPGELFF.

V and J are TRBV28 and TRBJ2-7; 8 nucleotides match TRBD2. J lost 1 base, V lost 8 bases, and 10 bases had no gene match. The CDR3 has 15 amino acids. Germline assignment: CDR1 MDHEN and CDR2 SYDVKM. This CDR3 reads CASPPTTSGSYEQYF. CDR3 DNA: TGTGCCAGCCCACCGACCACTAGCGGATCCTACGAGCAGTACTTC.

There are many counts of this clonotype. This chain joins TRBV6-1 and TRBJ2-7, with 8 nucleotides matching TRBD2. This CDR3 comprises 16 residues. Germline V CDR1 and CDR2: MNHNS, SASEGT. Trimming took 8 bases from V and 0 from J; bases not matched to a gene: 12. CDR3 DNA sequence: TGTGCCAGCGGCGGGGGGCCCCTTACAAGCTCCTACGAGCAGTACTTC. Translating gives CASGGGPLTSSYEQYF.

The chain recombines TRBV29-1 with TRBJ2-2; maybe TRBD1 (6 bases). Trimming shortened V by 7 bases and J by 9 bases, and 12 bases separated the two germline ends. The CDR3 sequence is 11 residues long. Germline V gene lookup returns CDR1 SQVTM and CDR2 ANQGSEA. In DNA form, the CDR3 reads TGCAGCGGTCAACAGGGTTGGGAGCTGTTTTTT. Residues: CSGQQGWELFF.

Details on this clonotype: The junction and the germline gene differ at one end; a read error may be behind it. The chain couples TRBV4-2 to TRBJ2-7, with 8 bases matching TRBD2. Per germline, CDR1 LGHNA and CDR2 YNFKEQ. The CDR3 loop spans 15 amino acids. The CDR3 DNA reads as TGTGCCAGCAGCCAAGATAGGACTAGCAGCTATGAGCAGTGCTTC. As protein: CASSQDRTSSYEQCF.

Ten or more counts support this clonotype. The chain couples TRBV2 to TRBJ2-7; no reliable D call. The CDR3 extends over 12 amino acids. Germline CDR1 SNHLY, CDR2 FYNNEI. Trimming removed 6 bases from V and 0 bases from J, with 6 bases in between. CDR3 sequence: CASRQSSYEQYF. DNA for the CDR3: TGTGCCAGCAGGCAGAGCTCCTACGAGCAGTACTTC.

This clonotype was seen repeatedly, ten times or more. The J gene is TRBJ2-2, the V gene TRBV7-3, with D unclear. V was cut by 4 bases and J by 3 bases, with 6 bases left in between. The CDR3 loop spans 13 amino acids. In germline, CDR1 is SGHTA, CDR2 FQGTGA. CDR3 sequence: CASSSKDTGELFF. As DNA, the CDR3 is TGTGCCAGCAGCTCAAAGGACACCGGGGAGCTGTTTTTT.